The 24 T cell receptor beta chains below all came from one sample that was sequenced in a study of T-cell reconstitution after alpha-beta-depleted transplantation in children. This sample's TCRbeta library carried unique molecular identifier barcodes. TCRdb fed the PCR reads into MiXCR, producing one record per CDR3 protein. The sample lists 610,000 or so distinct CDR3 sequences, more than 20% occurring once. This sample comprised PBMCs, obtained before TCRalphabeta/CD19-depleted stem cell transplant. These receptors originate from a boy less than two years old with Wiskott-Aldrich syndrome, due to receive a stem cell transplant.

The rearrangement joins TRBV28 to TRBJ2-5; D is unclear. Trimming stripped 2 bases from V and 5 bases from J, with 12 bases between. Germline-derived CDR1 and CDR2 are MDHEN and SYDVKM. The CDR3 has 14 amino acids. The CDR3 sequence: CASSLGHQEETQYF. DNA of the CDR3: TGTGCCAGCAGTTTAGGGCATCAGGAGGAGACCCAGTACTTC.

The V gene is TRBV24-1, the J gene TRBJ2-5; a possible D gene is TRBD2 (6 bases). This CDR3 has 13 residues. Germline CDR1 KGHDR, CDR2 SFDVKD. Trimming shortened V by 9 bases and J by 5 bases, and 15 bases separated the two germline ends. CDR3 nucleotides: TGTGCCACCCGCGGAGGGCCAGGGGAGACCCAGTACTTC. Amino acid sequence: CATRGGPGETQYF.

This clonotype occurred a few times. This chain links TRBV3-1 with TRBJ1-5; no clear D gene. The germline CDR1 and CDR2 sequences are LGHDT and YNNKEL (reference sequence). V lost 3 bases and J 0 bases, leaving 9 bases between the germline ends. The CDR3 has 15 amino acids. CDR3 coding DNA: TGTGCCAGCAGCCAGAGCGGGTCTAGCAATCAGCCCCAGCATTTT. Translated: CASSQSGSSNQPQHF.

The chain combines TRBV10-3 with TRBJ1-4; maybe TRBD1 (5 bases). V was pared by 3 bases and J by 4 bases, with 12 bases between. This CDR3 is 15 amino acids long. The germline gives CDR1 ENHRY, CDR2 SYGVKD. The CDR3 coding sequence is TGTGCCATCAGTGATAAGGGACTGAGTAATGAAAAACTGTTTTTT. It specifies CAISDKGLSNEKLFF.

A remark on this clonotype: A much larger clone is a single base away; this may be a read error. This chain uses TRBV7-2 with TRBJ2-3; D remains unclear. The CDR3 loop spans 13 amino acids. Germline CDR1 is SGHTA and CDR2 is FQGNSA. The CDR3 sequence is CASSFHRPDRQYF. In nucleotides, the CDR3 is TGTGCCAGCAGCTTCCACAGACCAGATAGGCAGTATTTT.

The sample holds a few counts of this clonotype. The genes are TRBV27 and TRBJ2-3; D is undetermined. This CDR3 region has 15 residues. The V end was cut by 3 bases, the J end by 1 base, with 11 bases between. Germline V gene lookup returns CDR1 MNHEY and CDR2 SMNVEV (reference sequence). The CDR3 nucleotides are TGTGCCAGCAGTTTCCGCCGGACGGGCACAGATACGCAGTATTTT. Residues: CASSFRRTGTDTQYF.

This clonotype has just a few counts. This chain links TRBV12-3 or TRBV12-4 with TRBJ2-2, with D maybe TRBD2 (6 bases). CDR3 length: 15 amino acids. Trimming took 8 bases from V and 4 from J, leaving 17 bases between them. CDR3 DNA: TGTGCCAGCCGAACTCGGGGGATAGGCACCGGGGAGCTGTTTTTT. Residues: CASRTRGIGTGELFF.

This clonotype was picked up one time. The CDR3 loop is CASSLRGQAGLHEQFF. The CDR3 nucleotides read TGTGCCAGCAGTTTAAGGGGACAGGCGGGTTTGCATGAGCAGTTCTTC. This chain uses TRBV27 with TRBJ2-1, with 8 bases identical to TRBD1. The germline V gene encodes CDR1 MNHEY and CDR2 SMNVEV (reference sequence). There are 16 residues in the CDR3. J was trimmed by 8 bases and V by 2 bases; bases with no gene match: 11.

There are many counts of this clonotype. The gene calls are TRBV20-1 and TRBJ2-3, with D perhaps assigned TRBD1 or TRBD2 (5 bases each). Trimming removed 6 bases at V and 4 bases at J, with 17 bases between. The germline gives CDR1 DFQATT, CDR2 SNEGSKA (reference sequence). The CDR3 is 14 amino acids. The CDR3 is CSAPAASGPDTQYF. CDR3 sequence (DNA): TGCAGTGCCCCAGCGGCCTCGGGGCCAGATACGCAGTATTTT.

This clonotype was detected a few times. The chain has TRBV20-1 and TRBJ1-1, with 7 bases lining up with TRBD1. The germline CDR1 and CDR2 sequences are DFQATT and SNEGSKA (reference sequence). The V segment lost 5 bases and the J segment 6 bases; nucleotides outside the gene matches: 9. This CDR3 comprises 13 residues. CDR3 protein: CSAFRGGGAEAFF. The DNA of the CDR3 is TGCAGTGCTTTCCGAGGGGGCGGCGCTGAAGCTTTCTTT.

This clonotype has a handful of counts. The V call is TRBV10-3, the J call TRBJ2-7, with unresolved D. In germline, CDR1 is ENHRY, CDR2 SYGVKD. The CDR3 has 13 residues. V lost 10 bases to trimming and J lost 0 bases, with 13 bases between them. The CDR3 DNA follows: TGTGCCACGGCCGGGTCGAGCTCCTACGAGCAGTACTTC. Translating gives CATAGSSSYEQYF.

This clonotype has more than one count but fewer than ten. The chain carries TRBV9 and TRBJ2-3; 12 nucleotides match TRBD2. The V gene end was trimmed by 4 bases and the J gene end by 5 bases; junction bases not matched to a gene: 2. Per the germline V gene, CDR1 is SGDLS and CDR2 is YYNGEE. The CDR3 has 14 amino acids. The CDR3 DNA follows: TGTGCCAGCAGCTCACTAGCGGGAGGAGATACGCAGTATTTT. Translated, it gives CASSSLAGGDTQYF.

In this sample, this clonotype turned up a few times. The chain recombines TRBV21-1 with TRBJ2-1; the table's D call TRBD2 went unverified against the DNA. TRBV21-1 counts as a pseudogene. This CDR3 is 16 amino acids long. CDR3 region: CASKRFRDSKDNEQFF. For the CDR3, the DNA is TGTGCCAGCAAGCGATTCCGGGACTCGAAGGACAATGAGCAGTTCTTC.

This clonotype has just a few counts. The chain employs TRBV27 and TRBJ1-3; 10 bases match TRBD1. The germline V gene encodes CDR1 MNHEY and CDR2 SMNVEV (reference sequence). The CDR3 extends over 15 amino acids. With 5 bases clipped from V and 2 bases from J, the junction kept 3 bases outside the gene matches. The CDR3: CASSKGTGAGNTIYF. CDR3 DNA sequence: TGTGCCAGCAGTAAGGGGACAGGGGCTGGAAACACCATATATTTT.

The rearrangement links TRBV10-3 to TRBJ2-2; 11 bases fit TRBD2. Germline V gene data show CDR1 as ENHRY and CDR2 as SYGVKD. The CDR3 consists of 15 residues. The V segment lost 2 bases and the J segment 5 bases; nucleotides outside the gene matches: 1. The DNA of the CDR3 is TGTGCCATCAGTGAGACTAGCGGGAGTACCGGGGAGCTGTTTTTT. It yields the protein CAISETSGSTGELFF.

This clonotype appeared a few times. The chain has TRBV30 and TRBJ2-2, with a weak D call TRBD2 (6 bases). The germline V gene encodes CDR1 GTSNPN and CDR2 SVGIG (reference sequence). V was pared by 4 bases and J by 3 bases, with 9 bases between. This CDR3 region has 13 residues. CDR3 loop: CAWITGDTGELFF. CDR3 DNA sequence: TGTGCCTGGATTACGGGGGACACCGGGGAGCTGTTTTTT.

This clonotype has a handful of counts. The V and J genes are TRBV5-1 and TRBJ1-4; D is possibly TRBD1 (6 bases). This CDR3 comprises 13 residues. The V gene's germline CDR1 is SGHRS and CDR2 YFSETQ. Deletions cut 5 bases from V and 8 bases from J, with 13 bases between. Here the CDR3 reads CASRQTGTEKLFF. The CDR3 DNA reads TGCGCCAGCAGGCAAACCGGGACAGAAAAACTGTTTTTT.

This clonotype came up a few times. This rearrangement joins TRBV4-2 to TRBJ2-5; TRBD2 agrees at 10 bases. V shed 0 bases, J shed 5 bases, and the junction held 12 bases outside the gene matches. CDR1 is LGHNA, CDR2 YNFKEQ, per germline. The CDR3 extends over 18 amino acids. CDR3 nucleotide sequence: TGTGCCAGCAGCCAAGATCGAGTAGCGGGAGGTTTCGCTGAGACCCAGTACTTC. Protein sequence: CASSQDRVAGGFAETQYF.

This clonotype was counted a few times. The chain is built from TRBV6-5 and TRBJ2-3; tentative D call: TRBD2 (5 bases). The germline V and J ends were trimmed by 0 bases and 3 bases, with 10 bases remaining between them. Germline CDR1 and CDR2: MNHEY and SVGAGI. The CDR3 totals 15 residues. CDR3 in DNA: TGTGCCAGCAGTTACTCGAGGGATAGAACAGATACGCAGTATTTT. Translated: CASSYSRDRTDTQYF.

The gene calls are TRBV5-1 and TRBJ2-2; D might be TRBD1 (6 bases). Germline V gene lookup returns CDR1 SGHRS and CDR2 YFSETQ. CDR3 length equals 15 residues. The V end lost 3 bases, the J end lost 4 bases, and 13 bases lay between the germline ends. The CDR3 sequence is CASSSGTIRTGELFF. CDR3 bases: TGCGCCAGCAGCTCGGGGACAATCCGCACCGGGGAGCTGTTTTTT.

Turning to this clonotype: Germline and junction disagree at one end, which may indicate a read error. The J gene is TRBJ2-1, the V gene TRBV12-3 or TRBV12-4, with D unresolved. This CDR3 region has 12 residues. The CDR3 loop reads CASSLGPKGLIF. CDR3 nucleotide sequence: TGTGCCAGCAGTTTAGGACCTAAGGGTTTGATCTTC.

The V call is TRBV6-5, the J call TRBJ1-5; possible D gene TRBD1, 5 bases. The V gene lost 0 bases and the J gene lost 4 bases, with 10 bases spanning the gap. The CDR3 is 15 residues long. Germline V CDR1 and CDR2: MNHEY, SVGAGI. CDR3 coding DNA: TGTGCCAGCAGTTACTCGGGGTCAGGGAATCAGCCCCAGCATTTT. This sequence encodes CASSYSGSGNQPQHF.

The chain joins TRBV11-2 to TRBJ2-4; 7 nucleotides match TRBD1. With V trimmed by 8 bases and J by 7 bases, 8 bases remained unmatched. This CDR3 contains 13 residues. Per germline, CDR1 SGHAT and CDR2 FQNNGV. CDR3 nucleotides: TGTGCCAGCCAAAACAGGGGCAATAACATTCAGTACTTC. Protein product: CASQNRGNNIQYF.

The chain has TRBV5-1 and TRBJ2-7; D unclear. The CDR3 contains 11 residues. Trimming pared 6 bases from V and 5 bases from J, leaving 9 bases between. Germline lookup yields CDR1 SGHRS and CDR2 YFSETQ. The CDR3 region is CASKSDHEQYF. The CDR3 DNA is TGCGCCAGCAAATCGGACCACGAGCAGTACTTC.